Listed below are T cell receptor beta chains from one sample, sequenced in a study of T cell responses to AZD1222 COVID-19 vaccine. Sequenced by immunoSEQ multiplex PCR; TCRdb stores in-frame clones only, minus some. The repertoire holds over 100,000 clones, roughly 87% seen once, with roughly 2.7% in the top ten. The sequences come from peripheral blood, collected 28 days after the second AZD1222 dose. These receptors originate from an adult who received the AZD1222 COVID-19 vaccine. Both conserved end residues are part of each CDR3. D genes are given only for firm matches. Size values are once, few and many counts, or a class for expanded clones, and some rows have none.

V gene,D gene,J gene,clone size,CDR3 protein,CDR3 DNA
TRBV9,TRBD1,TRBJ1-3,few,CASSDRGGGNTIYF,TGTGCCAGCAGCGACAGGGGTGGTGGAAACACCATATATTTT
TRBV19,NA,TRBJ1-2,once,CASSSRIESYGYTF,TGTGCCAGTAGTTCCCGGATAGAGTCCTATGGCTACACCTTC
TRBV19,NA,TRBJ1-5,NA,CASSTTGFNQPQHF,TGTGCCAGTAGTACGACGGGGTTCAATCAGCCCCAGCATTTT
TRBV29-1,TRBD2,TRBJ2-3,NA,CSVVASGGIDTQYF,TGCAGCGTTGTGGCTAGCGGGGGGATAGATACGCAGTATTTT
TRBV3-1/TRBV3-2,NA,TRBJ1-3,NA,CASSQPGHLFSGNTIYF,TGTGCCAGCAGCCAACCTGGACATCTCTTCTCTGGAAACACCATATATTTT
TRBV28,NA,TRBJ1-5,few,CASSTQRMGNQPQHF,TGTGCCAGCAGTACCCAACGGATGGGCAATCAGCCCCAGCATTTT
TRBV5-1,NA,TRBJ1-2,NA,CASSLEGSYGYTF,TGCGCCAGCAGCTTGGAGGGAAGCTATGGCTACACCTTC
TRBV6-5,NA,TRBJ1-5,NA,CASSWLSATDQPQHF,TGTGCCAGCAGTTGGCTATCAGCAACCGATCAGCCCCAGCATTTT
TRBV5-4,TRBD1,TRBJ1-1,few,CASSLGYRGNTEAFF,TGTGCCAGCAGCTTGGGCTACAGGGGCAACACTGAAGCTTTCTTT
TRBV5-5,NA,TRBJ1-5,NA,CASSLDGPARINQPQHF,TGTGCCAGCAGCTTGGATGGCCCGGCCCGGATCAATCAGCCCCAGCATTTT
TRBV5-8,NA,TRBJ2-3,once,CASSFSSLSTDTQYF,TGTGCCAGCAGCTTCTCTAGCCTGAGCACAGATACGCAGTATTTT
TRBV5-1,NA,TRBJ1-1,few,CASSLGPTNTEAFF,TGCGCCAGCAGCTTGGGACCCACGAACACTGAAGCTTTCTTT
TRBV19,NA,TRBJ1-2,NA,CASSIWDTTYGYTF,TGTGCCAGTAGTATATGGGACACGACGTATGGCTACACCTTC
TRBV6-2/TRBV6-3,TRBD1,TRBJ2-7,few,CASSSDRGPYEQYF,TGTGCCAGCAGTTCCGACAGGGGGCCCTACGAGCAGTACTTC
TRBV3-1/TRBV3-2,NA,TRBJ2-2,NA,CASSPTGTPTGELFF,TGTGCCAGCAGCCCGACCGGGACTCCAACCGGGGAGCTGTTTTTT
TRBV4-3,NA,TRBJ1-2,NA,CASSQVTGAMGYGYTF,TGCGCCAGCAGCCAAGTTACGGGAGCGATGGGGTATGGCTACACCTTC
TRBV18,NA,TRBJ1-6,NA,CASSTANSPLHF,TGTGCCAGCTCGACAGCAAATTCACCCCTCCACTTT
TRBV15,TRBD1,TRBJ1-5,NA,CATSSGTDPSYQPQHF,TGTGCCACCAGCTCCGGGACAGATCCATCCTATCAGCCCCAGCATTTT
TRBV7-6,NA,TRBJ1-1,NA,CASSLQLNTEAFF,TGTGCCAGCAGCTTACAATTGAACACTGAAGCTTTCTTT
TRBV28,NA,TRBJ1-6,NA,CASSTPTGLSYNSPLHF,TGTGCCAGCAGTACACCAACAGGGTTGTCCTATAATTCACCCCTCCACTTT
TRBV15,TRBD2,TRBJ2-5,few,CATSLGLALETQYF,TGTGCCACCAGTTTGGGACTAGCCCTAGAGACCCAGTACTTC
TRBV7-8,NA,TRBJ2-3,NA,CASSPPGFSDTQYF,TGTGCCAGCAGCCCACCGGGGTTTTCTGATACGCAGTATTTT
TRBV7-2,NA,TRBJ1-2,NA,CASSLAVNYGYTF,TGTGCCAGCAGCTTAGCAGTTAACTATGGCTACACCTTC
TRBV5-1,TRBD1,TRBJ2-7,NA,CASSRTGQGSEQYF,TGCGCCAGCAGCAGGACCGGACAGGGTAGCGAGCAGTACTTC
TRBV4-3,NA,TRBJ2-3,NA,CASSRQANGAADTQYF,TGCGCCAGCAGCCGGCAAGCAAATGGAGCGGCAGATACGCAGTATTTT
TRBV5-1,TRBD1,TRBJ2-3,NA,CASSLVKGAGSTDTQYF,TGCGCCAGCAGCTTGGTAAAGGGGGCCGGGAGCACAGATACGCAGTATTTT
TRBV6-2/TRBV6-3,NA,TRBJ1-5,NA,CASSYLGRVGQPQHF,TGTGCCAGCAGTTACCTCGGGAGGGTGGGTCAGCCCCAGCATTTT
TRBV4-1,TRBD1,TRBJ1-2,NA,CASSQEGTGTGYTF,TGCGCCAGCAGCCAAGAGGGGACAGGGACCGGCTACACCTTC
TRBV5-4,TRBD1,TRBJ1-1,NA,CASSLGTGSTFF,TGTGCCAGCAGCTTGGGGACAGGGTCGACTTTCTTT
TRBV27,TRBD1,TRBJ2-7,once,CASSKRQGPYEQYF,TGTGCCAGCTCGAAAAGACAGGGTCCCTACGAGCAGTACTTC
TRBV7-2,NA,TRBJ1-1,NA,CASSALRAANTEAFF,TGTGCCAGCAGCGCGCTTAGGGCGGCCAACACTGAAGCTTTCTTT
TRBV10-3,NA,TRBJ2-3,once,CAIKPSQGDTQYF,TGTGCCATCAAACCTTCGCAGGGTGATACGCAGTATTTT
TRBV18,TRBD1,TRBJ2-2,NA,CASSPLGTGLNTGELFF,TGTGCCAGCTCACCACTCGGGACAGGCTTGAACACCGGGGAGCTGTTTTTT
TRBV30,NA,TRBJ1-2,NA,CAWMYTAYGYTF,TGTGCCTGGATGTACACAGCCTATGGCTACACCTTC
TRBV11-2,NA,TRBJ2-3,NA,CASSLDVTDTQYF,TGTGCCAGCAGCTTAGACGTCACAGATACGCAGTATTTT
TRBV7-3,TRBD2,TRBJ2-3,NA,CASSSGLAIDTQYF,TGTGCCAGCAGCTCAGGACTAGCTATCGATACGCAGTATTTT
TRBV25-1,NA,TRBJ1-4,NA,CASSPGRGRTTNEKLFF,TGTGCCAGCAGCCCAGGGAGGGGACGGACGACTAATGAAAAACTGTTTTTT
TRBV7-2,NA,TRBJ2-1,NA,CASSVSGSTGEQFF,TGTGCCAGCAGCGTAAGCGGGTCCACCGGTGAGCAGTTCTTC
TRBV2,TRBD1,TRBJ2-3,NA,CASSDMNRGTDTQYF,TGTGCCAGCAGTGATATGAACAGGGGGACAGATACGCAGTATTTT
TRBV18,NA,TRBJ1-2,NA,CASSPEKAIYGYTF,TGTGCCAGCTCACCTGAAAAAGCCATCTATGGCTACACCTTC
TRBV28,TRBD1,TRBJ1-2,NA,CASSLMDRESGYTF,TGTGCCAGCAGTTTAATGGACAGGGAGAGTGGCTACACCTTC
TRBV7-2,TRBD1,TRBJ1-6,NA,CASSAGTEVSPLHF,TGTGCCAGCAGCGCCGGGACAGAAGTCTCACCCCTCCACTTT
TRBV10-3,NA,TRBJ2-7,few,CAISESLAGTRSEQYF,TGTGCCATCAGTGAGTCTCTTGCGGGGACGAGAAGCGAGCAGTACTTC
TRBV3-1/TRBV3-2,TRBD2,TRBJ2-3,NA,CASSQGRSGGPISSTDTQYF,TGTGCCAGCAGCCAAGGAAGGAGCGGGGGGCCAATATCTAGCACAGATACGCAGTATTTT
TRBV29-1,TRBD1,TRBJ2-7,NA,CSVEVLRQGTGSPYEQYF,TGCAGCGTTGAAGTTCTAAGGCAGGGGACAGGGAGCCCCTACGAGCAGTACTTC
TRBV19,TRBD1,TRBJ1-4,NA,CASRAQGSEKLFF,TGTGCCAGTAGGGCACAGGGGAGTGAAAAACTGTTTTTT
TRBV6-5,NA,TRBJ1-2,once,CASSNGILGISGYTF,TGTGCCAGCAGTAACGGGATCCTGGGGATAAGCGGCTACACCTTC
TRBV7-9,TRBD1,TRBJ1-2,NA,CASSSYLQGADGYTF,TGTGCCAGCAGCTCTTATCTACAGGGGGCCGATGGCTACACCTTC
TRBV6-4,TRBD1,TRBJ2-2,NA,CASRRDRDTGELFF,TGTGCCAGCAGGCGGGACAGGGACACCGGGGAGCTGTTTTTT
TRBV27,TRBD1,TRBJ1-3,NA,CASSPGQGIFPGNTIYF,TGTGCCAGCAGTCCAGGACAGGGGATCTTTCCTGGAAACACCATATATTTT
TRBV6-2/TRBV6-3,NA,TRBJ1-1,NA,CASSYSSRQRNAEAFF,TGTGCCAGCAGTTACTCGTCGAGACAACGGAACGCTGAAGCTTTCTTT
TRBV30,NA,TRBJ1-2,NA,CAWSSRFDGGYTF,TGTGCCTGGAGTTCTCGGTTTGACGGTGGCTACACCTTC
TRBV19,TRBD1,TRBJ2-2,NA,CASSISLDRVAGELFF,TGTGCCAGTAGTATATCTCTCGACAGGGTCGCCGGGGAGCTGTTTTTT
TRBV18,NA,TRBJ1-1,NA,CATGRKGEDTEAFF,TGTGCCACCGGTAGGAAGGGTGAGGACACTGAAGCTTTCTTT
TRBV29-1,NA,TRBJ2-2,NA,CSVEGRVGTGELFF,TGCAGCGTTGAGGGCAGGGTCGGCACCGGGGAGCTGTTTTTT
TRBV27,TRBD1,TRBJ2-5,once,CASSGTGHQETQYF,TGTGCCAGCTCAGGGACAGGCCATCAAGAGACCCAGTACTTC
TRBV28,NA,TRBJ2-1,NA,CASSPPLGGGASNEQFF,TGTGCCAGCAGTCCACCCCTCGGAGGGGGGGCCTCAAATGAGCAGTTCTTC
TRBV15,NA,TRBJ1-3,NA,CATSRTGGAGGNTIYF,TGTGCCACCAGCAGGACCGGGGGCGCGGGTGGAAACACCATATATTTT
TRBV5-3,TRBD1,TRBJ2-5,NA,CARSLGQGEETQYF,TGTGCCAGAAGCTTGGGACAGGGGGAAGAGACCCAGTACTTC